This T cell receptor beta chain originates from a study of T-cell reconstitution after alpha-beta-depleted transplantation in children (dated by TCRdb to the mid-2010s). About the study as a whole: The study quantitatively tracked T-cell immune reconstitution after TCRalphabeta/CD19-depleted allogeneic hematopoietic cell transplantation in children using TCR repertoire profiling.

This clonotype was seen more than once but under ten times. The antigen it recognizes is unknown. Per-nucleotide qualities are absent, and no much larger clonotype sits a single base away. Receptor libraries were prepared by PCR. The data were produced on an Illumina HiSeq 2500. To normalize quantification of the TCRbeta repertoire, the TCR libraries were built with molecular barcoding that relied on unique molecular identifiers. TCRdb reanalyzed the raw reads on its own, using fastp at Q25 for trimming and MiXCR for clone calling, and kept in-frame beta chains. Entries that share a CDR3 protein sequence are merged under the most common genes and DNA. The sample table contains more than 450,000 distinct CDR3 sequences; only one count was recorded for around 20% of them. Of the sample, around 3.3% falls within the top ten clones. As encoded in the germline V gene (reference sequence), CDR1 is MNHEY while CDR2 is SMNVEV. Reading from cysteine to phenylalanine, the CDR3 counts 13 amino acids. Only the CDR3 part of the read is kept: 39 bases, read in frame from the first base. The germline V end is reduced by 0 bases and the J end by 9 bases; junction bases left unmatched: 0.

The receptor comes from a human donor who donated a stem cell graft to a child with acute lymphoblastic leukemia. The sample in question was PBMCs from the stem cell graft donor, obtained from the stem cell graft. Recombination joined TRBV27 with TRBJ2-1, with 9 bases in between that match TRBD2. The DNA sequence is as follows: TGTGCCAGCAGTTTATCGACTAGCGGTGAGCAGTTCTTC. Its protein product is CASSLSTSGEQFF.